The 20 T cell receptor beta chains below were found in one sample sequenced in a study of blood T cell repertoires in COVID-19. The repertoire was sequenced with immunoSEQ multiplex PCR; TCRdb's copy has only in-frame clones and lacks some. The repertoire includes 150,000 to 200,000 clones, over 75% of them detected once, and about 5.6% sits in the top ten. The specimen was PBMCs or T cells enriched from blood (not recorded which). These receptor sequences come from a man between 40 and 49 years old who had recovered from COVID-19.

This clone was counted between two and nine times. The chain has TRBV19 and TRBJ2-5, with a possible D match to TRBD2 (6 bases). Deletions cut 6 bases from V and 5 bases from J, with 31 bases between. The CDR3 contains 19 residues. Germline-derived CDR1 and CDR2 are LNHDA and SQIVND (reference sequence). The CDR3 spells CASSALSGRAEGFGETQYF. The CDR3 nucleotides read TGTGCCAGTAGCGCCTTATCTGGACGGGCGGAGGGGTTTGGTGAGACCCAGTACTTC. The full variable domain, with the rest looked up from reference TRBV19 and TRBJ2-5, is DGGITQSPKYLFRKEGQNVTLSCEQNLNHDAMYWYRQDPGQGLRLIYYSQIVNDFQKGDIAEGYSVSREKKESFPLTVTSAQKNPTAFYLCASSALSGRAEGFGETQYFGPGTRLLVL.

The chain has TRBV5-1 and TRBJ2-4, with 7 bases fitting TRBD1. Trimming took 3 bases from V and 7 from J; bases not matched to a gene: 16. In germline, CDR1 is SGHRS, CDR2 YFSETQ. CDR3 length: 17 amino acids. CDR3 loop: CASSSSGQAGLINIQYF. The CDR3 region has the DNA TGCGCCAGCAGCTCTTCCGGACAGGCTGGGTTAATTAACATTCAGTACTTC. Filled out from reference TRBV5-1 and TRBJ2-4, the complete variable domain reads KAGVTQTPRYLIKTRGQQVTLSCSPISGHRSVSWYQQTPGQGLQFLFEYFSETQRNKGNFPGRFSGRQFSNSRSEMNVSTLELGDSALYLCASSSSGQAGLINIQYFGAGTRLSVL.

The chain links TRBV3-1 (or the pseudogene TRBV3-2) to TRBJ1-2, with 7 nucleotides matching TRBD1. V trimming: 4 bases; J trimming: 6 bases; junction bases outside the gene matches: 11. The CDR3 is 15 residues long. Germline assignment: CDR1 LGHDT and CDR2 YNNKEL (reference sequence). The CDR3 region is CASSPSDRAHHGYTF. In nucleotides, the CDR3 is TGTGCCAGCAGCCCATCAGACAGGGCCCACCATGGCTACACCTTC.

In this sample, this clone turned up a few times. The J gene is TRBJ1-2, the V gene TRBV3-1 (or the pseudogene TRBV3-2); possibly TRBD1 for D (5 bases). CDR3 length: 12 residues. V was shortened by 1 base and J by 6 bases, with 6 bases between the two germline ends. Germline V gene data show CDR1 as LGHDT and CDR2 as YNNKEL (reference sequence). DNA for the CDR3: TGTGCCAGCAGCCAAGCGGACAATGGCTACACCTTC. It encodes CASSQADNGYTF.

The table lists this clone with a few counts. The genes are TRBV29-1 and TRBJ1-2; D unresolved. Trimming shortened V by 5 bases and J by 5 bases, and 9 bases separated the two germline ends. CDR3 length: 11 residues. Germline CDR1 and CDR2: SQVTM and ANQGSEA. CDR3 residues: CSVPRAYGYTF. CDR3 in DNA: TGCAGCGTTCCTAGAGCTTATGGCTACACCTTC.

In DNA, the CDR3 is TGTGCCAGCACCTTCTACCCAGTTAAAGTAGCCCCATCCTACGAGCAGTACGTC. Its translation: CASTFYPVKVAPSYEQYV. The chain recombines TRBV21-1 with TRBJ2-7; the D call TRBD2 from the table was never checked on the DNA. TRBV21-1 is a known pseudogene. The CDR3 consists of 18 residues.

The CDR3 bases are TGTGCCAGCAGCCAAGCAACGGGGGTAGATGGCTACACCTTC. Translating it yields CASSQATGVDGYTF. V usage is TRBV3-1 (or the pseudogene TRBV3-2) and J usage is TRBJ1-2, with D perhaps TRBD1 (5 bases). V gave up 1 base and J gave up 6 bases, with 12 bases separating them. The CDR3 runs 14 residues. Looked up from germline, CDR1 is LGHDT and CDR2 is YNNKEL (reference sequence).

In nucleotides, the CDR3 is TGTGCCAGCAGCTTAGGGGACAGATCTAATGAAAAACTGTTTTTT. Its translation: CASSLGDRSNEKLFF. J is TRBJ1-4 and V is TRBV7-9; 7 positions agree with TRBD1. Unmatched junction bases numbered 2, after V lost 1 base and J lost 3 bases. Germline CDR1 SEHNR, CDR2 FQNEAQ (reference sequence). The CDR3 loop spans 15 amino acids.

The V and J genes are TRBV11-3 and TRBJ2-2; a weak D match, TRBD2 (7 bases). The V end was cut by 5 bases, the J end by 0 bases, with 10 bases between. Germline V gene lookup returns CDR1 SGHNT and CDR2 YENEEA. The CDR3 has 15 amino acids. The CDR3 is CASSRGAANTGELFF. The CDR3 region has the DNA TGTGCCAGCAGCCGGGGGGCAGCGAACACCGGGGAGCTGTTTTTT.

V is TRBV12-5 and J is TRBJ2-3; D might be TRBD1 (6 bases). The V gene's germline CDR1 is LGHNT and CDR2 FRNRAP. Trimming left V 8 bases short and J 1 base short, with 7 bases between. The CDR3 is 12 amino acids. CDR3 coding DNA: TGTGCTAGTCACAGGGGCACAGATACGCAGTATTTT. Amino acid sequence: CASHRGTDTQYF.

The chain combines TRBV2 with TRBJ2-5, with D hard to call. The CDR3 contains 13 residues. V lost 3 bases and J lost 0, with 5 bases in between. CDR1 is SNHLY and CDR2 is FYNNEI in the germline V gene. Written as DNA, the CDR3 is TGTGCCAGCAGTGACATGTACCAAGAGACCCAGTACTTC. Its protein is CASSDMYQETQYF.

The chain uses TRBV30 and TRBJ2-5; 7 bases are shared with TRBD1. CDR1 and CDR2 (germline): GTSNPN, SVGIG (reference sequence). CDR3 length: 12 residues. The ends lost 2 bases at V and 5 bases at J; junction bases unmatched: 2. CDR3 sequence: CAWSTGEETQYF. The DNA for the CDR3 is TGTGCCTGGAGTACAGGGGAGGAGACCCAGTACTTC.

The gene calls are TRBV27 and TRBJ2-7; 7 bases match TRBD1. Germline values: CDR1 MNHEY, CDR2 SMNVEV (reference sequence). This CDR3 comprises 15 residues. After removal of 6 bases from V and 4 bases from J, the junction contained 12 bases not matched to a gene. This chain's CDR3 is CASRRRQGWGYEQYF. The CDR3 coding sequence is TGTGCCAGCAGACGCCGACAGGGATGGGGGTACGAGCAGTACTTC.

V and J are TRBV18 and TRBJ2-1; 8 positions match TRBD2. J gave up 10 bases and V 1 base, and 6 bases lay outside the gene matches. CDR1 KGHSH and CDR2 LQKENI come from the germline V gene. The CDR3 is 14 residues long. The CDR3 DNA reads as TGTGCCAGCTCACCACTCACGGGGGGGCGAGAGCAGTTCTTC. The encoded protein is CASSPLTGGREQFF.

The DNA for the CDR3 is TGTGCCAGCAGCGTACGGGAGGTGATGCAAGAGACCCAGTACTTC. Translation gives CASSVREVMQETQYF. The chain carries TRBV9 and TRBJ2-5, with 7 bases that match TRBD2. The CDR3 contains 15 residues. The germline V gene has CDR1 SGDLS and CDR2 YYNGEE. V dropped 1 base and J dropped 2; count of bases not matched to a gene: 5.

The chain uses TRBV2 and TRBJ1-2; D remains ambiguous. This CDR3 region has 14 residues. Trimming took 6 bases from V and 6 from J, leaving 17 bases between them. Germline V gene sequence: CDR1 SNHLY, CDR2 FYNNEI. CDR3 sequence (DNA): TGTGCCAGCAGGCTTGGGCTGGGAGGCCATGGCTACACCTTC. As protein: CASRLGLGGHGYTF.

The chain combines TRBV13 with TRBJ1-3; weak D call: TRBD1 (6 bases). With 6 bases removed from V and 4 bases from J, the gap between germline ends came to 13 bases. The CDR3 spans 14 residues. CDR1 PRHDT and CDR2 FYEKMQ come from the germline V gene (reference sequence). CDR3 protein: CASRPRQAGNTIYF. CDR3 nucleotide sequence: TGTGCCAGCAGACCTCGACAGGCAGGAAACACCATATATTTT. The whole variable domain, remainder taken from reference TRBV13 and TRBJ1-3, is AAGVIQSPRHLIKEKRETATLKCYPIPRHDTVYWYQQGPGQDPQFLISFYEKMQSDKGSIPDRFSAQQFSDYHSELNMSSLELGDSALYFCASRPRQAGNTIYFGEGSWLTVV.

This rearrangement joins TRBV30 to TRBJ1-3; D is uncertain. The germline gives CDR1 GTSNPN, CDR2 SVGIG (reference sequence). Trimming pared 3 bases from V and 4 bases from J, leaving 10 bases between. The CDR3 spans 13 residues. CDR3 in DNA: TGTGCCTGGAGCCATTTCAGGGGAAACACCATATATTTT. Translated: CAWSHFRGNTIYF.

The V and J genes are TRBV6-2 or TRBV6-3 and TRBJ1-2; TRBD1 might be the D (5 bases). The CDR3 consists of 14 residues. CDR1 and CDR2 (germline): MNHEY, SVGEGT. The germline V and J ends were trimmed by 2 bases and 8 bases, with 15 bases remaining between them. CDR3: CASSYLRKGSGYTF. CDR3 sequence (DNA): TGTGCCAGCAGTTACCTTCGGAAGGGGTCGGGCTACACCTTC.

CDR3 sequence reads: CASGEGTAYGYTF. The CDR3 DNA reads TGCGCCAGCGGGGAAGGGACAGCTTATGGCTACACCTTC. The rearrangement joins TRBV10-2 to TRBJ1-2; 7 bases agree with TRBD1. The CDR3 loop spans 13 amino acids. Germline V gene lookup returns CDR1 WSHSY and CDR2 SAAADI. V was pared by 8 bases and J by 5 bases, with 8 bases of the junction left unmatched.